The 28 T cell receptor beta chains below were found in one sample sequenced in a study of cytomegalovirus exposure and HLA in healthy donors. PCR employed 60 Vbeta and 13 Jbeta primers. The table came from immunoSEQ multiplex PCR; TCRdb's copy has only in-frame clones and leaves some out. The data contain 200,000 or so clones, about 80% of them singletons. Sequencing used PBMCs. These receptors came from a girl aged 10 to 17 in good health and CMV-seronegative.

With respect to this clone: A junction end diverges from the germline sequence, so it may reflect a read error. The genes are TRBV30 and TRBJ1-2; D call uncertain. Per the germline V gene, CDR1 is GTSNPN and CDR2 is SVGIG (reference sequence). The CDR3 is made up of 13 amino acids. The CDR3 sequence is CAWNLVGVGPEAF. CDR3 DNA sequence: TGTGCCTGGAATCTTGTGGGAGTCGGGCCAGAGGCTTTC.

The chain employs TRBV10-3 and TRBJ1-6; D is perhaps TRBD1 (5 bases). CDR1 is ENHRY, CDR2 SYGVKD, per germline. The V gene lost 7 bases and the J gene lost 7 bases, with 14 bases spanning the gap. This CDR3 region has 14 residues. The CDR3: CAINSNDRNSPLHF. CDR3 nucleotide sequence: TGTGCCATCAACTCTAATGACAGAAATTCACCCCTCCACTTT.

J is TRBJ2-2 and V is TRBV7-8; maybe TRBD2 (6 bases). This CDR3 is built from 17 residues. CDR1 SGHVS and CDR2 FQNEAQ come from the germline V gene. Trimming shortened V by 0 bases and J by 4 bases, and 15 bases separated the two germline ends. CDR3 nucleotides: TGTGCCAGCAGCTTAGCGTCCGGGAGTAGGGGCACCGGGGAGCTGTTTTTT. It specifies CASSLASGSRGTGELFF. Variable domain in full (rest from reference TRBV7-8 and TRBJ2-2): GAGVSQSPRYKVAKRGQDVALRCDPISGHVSLFWYQQALGQGPEFLTYFQNEAQLDKSGLPSDRFFAERPEGSVSTLKIQRTQQEDSAVYLCASSLASGSRGTGELFFGEGSRLTVL.

The rearrangement uses TRBV30 and TRBJ1-1; a possible D gene is TRBD1 (6 bases). The germline gives CDR1 GTSNPN, CDR2 SVGIG (reference sequence). CDR3 length: 10 residues. CDR3 protein: CVVNRASAFF. The DNA of the CDR3 is TGTGTCGTAAACAGGGCGTCGGCTTTCTTT.

The rearrangement joins TRBV28 to TRBJ2-5; no reliable D call. V gave up 4 bases and J gave up 3 bases, with 9 bases separating them. The V gene's germline CDR1 is MDHEN and CDR2 SYDVKM. The CDR3 contains 13 residues. CDR3 DNA: TGTGCCAGCAGTTCCTCTGAGGAAGAGACCCAGTACTTC. It is translated as CASSSSEEETQYF.

The gene calls are TRBV4-2 and TRBJ2-6; no reliable D call. The ends were cut back, 0 bases at V and 2 bases at J, with 8 bases in the middle. Germline V CDR1 and CDR2: LGHNA, YNFKEQ. The CDR3 length is 16 residues. The CDR3 bases are TGTGCCAGCAGCCAAGAGACGGGTGCTGGGGCCAACGTCCTGACTTTC. Its protein is CASSQETGAGANVLTF.

This chain connects TRBV28 to TRBJ1-3; D perhaps matches TRBD1 (6 bases). V dropped 1 base and J dropped 1 base, with 11 bases sitting between them. This CDR3 has 16 residues. Per germline, CDR1 MDHEN and CDR2 SYDVKM. The chain's CDR3 is CASSLLTQGSGNTIYF. The CDR3 nucleotides are TGTGCCAGCAGTTTATTAACACAGGGATCTGGAAACACCATATATTTT. Filled out from reference TRBV28 and TRBJ1-3, the complete variable domain reads DVKVTQSSRYLVKRTGEKVFLECVQDMDHENMFWYRQDPGLGLRLIYFSYDVKMKEKGDIPEGYSVSREKKERFSLILESASTNQTSMYLCASSLLTQGSGNTIYFGEGSWLTVV.

Worth noting for this clone: Germline and junction disagree at one end, which may indicate a read error. The chain has TRBV2 and TRBJ1-6; D remains unclear. CDR3 length: 14 residues. The germline V gene has CDR1 SNHLY and CDR2 FYNNEI. The CDR3 reads CASRANSNVYNVYF. For the CDR3, the DNA is TGTGCCAGCAGAGCCAACAGTAACGTTTACAACGTTTACTTT. Looking up the rest from reference TRBV2 and TRBJ1-6 gives the full variable domain: EPEVTQTPSHQVTQMGQEVILRCVPISNHLYFYWYRQILGQKVEFLVSFYNNEISEKSEIFDDQFSVERPDGSNFTLKIRSTKLEDSAMYFCASRANSNVYNVYFGNGTRLTVT.

This clone was counted a few times. The chain is built from TRBV5-1 and TRBJ1-1; tentative D call: TRBD1 (5 bases). The CDR3 contains 14 residues. Germline CDR1 and CDR2: SGHRS and YFSETQ. Deletions cut 3 bases from V and 4 bases from J, with 13 bases between. The CDR3 DNA reads TGCGCCAGCAGCTCCCAGGGCGGTATCACTGAAGCTTTCTTT. This gives the protein CASSSQGGITEAFF.

V is TRBV7-2 and J is TRBJ2-7; 7 nucleotides line up with TRBD1. The germline CDR1 and CDR2 sequences are SGHTA and FQGNSA. J was trimmed by 3 bases and V by 5 bases; bases with no gene match: 4. The CDR3 sequence is 13 residues long. The CDR3 DNA follows: TGTGCCAGCAGCAAGGGACAGAGCTACGAGCAGTACTTC. Protein sequence: CASSKGQSYEQYF.

This clone has only a few counts. This rearrangement joins TRBV10-2 to TRBJ1-5; D unclear. V dropped 8 bases and J dropped 3 bases, with 14 bases sitting between them. From germline, CDR1 is WSHSY and CDR2 SAAADI. CDR3 length: 14 residues. The DNA of the CDR3 is TGCGCCAGCCGAGAGGGTATATTCAATCAGCCCCAGCATTTT. Protein product: CASREGIFNQPQHF.

Note on this clone: Other DNA variants within this sample encode the same CDR3. The chain carries TRBV28 and TRBJ1-5, with 8 bases lining up with TRBD1. The CDR3 totals 15 residues. Germline V gene lookup returns CDR1 MDHEN and CDR2 SYDVKM. Germline trimming cut 5 bases from V and 2 bases from J; bases unmatched to any gene: 5. CDR3 region: CASSPGGSGNQPQHF. CDR3 DNA: TGTGCCAGCAGTCCAGGGGGCAGCGGCAATCAGCCCCAGCATTTT. The variable domain in full, completed from reference TRBV28 and TRBJ1-5, reads DVKVTQSSRYLVKRTGEKVFLECVQDMDHENMFWYRQDPGLGLRLIYFSYDVKMKEKGDIPEGYSVSREKKERFSLILESASTNQTSMYLCASSPGGSGNQPQHFGDGTRLSIL.

The chain employs TRBV29-1 and TRBJ1-3; D is possibly TRBD1 (5 bases). The V end was cut by 2 bases, the J end by 0 bases, with 17 bases between. The CDR3 is made up of 17 amino acids. Germline CDR1 SQVTM, CDR2 ANQGSEA. CDR3 residues: CSVEQRRGSTSGNTIYF. The CDR3 region has the DNA TGCAGCGTTGAACAAAGACGGGGGTCTACCTCTGGAAACACCATATATTTT.

The chain carries TRBV2 and TRBJ1-2; tentative D call: TRBD1 (5 bases). The V end lost 3 bases, the J end lost 3 bases, and 8 bases lay between the germline ends. Germline loops: CDR1 SNHLY, CDR2 FYNNEI. CDR3 size: 13 residues. The CDR3: CASSEGRDYGYTF. In DNA, the CDR3 is TGTGCCAGCAGTGAGGGCAGGGACTATGGCTACACCTTC.

The chain combines TRBV30 with TRBJ2-1, with 9 nucleotides matching TRBD2. J was trimmed by 10 bases and V by 4 bases; bases with no gene match: 5. The germline V gene encodes CDR1 GTSNPN and CDR2 SVGIG (reference sequence). The CDR3 extends over 12 amino acids. In DNA, the CDR3 is TGTGCCTGGATGGCGGGGGGGCGGGAGCAGTTCTTC. Its translation is CAWMAGGREQFF.

In this sample, this clone turned up once. The V and J genes are TRBV4-1 and TRBJ2-1; D not resolved. Germline CDR1 and CDR2: MGHRA and YSYEKL. There are 13 residues in the CDR3. V gave up 0 bases and J gave up 13 bases, with 13 bases separating them. The CDR3 DNA is TGCGCCAGCAGCCAAGAACTTGCAGGTGACCAGTTCTTC. Amino acids: CASSQELAGDQFF.

The V call is TRBV4-2, the J call TRBJ2-4; 9 bases agree with TRBD1. CDR3 length equals 18 residues. The germline V gene encodes CDR1 LGHNA and CDR2 YNFKEQ. After removal of 0 bases from V and 0 bases from J, the junction contained 6 bases not matched to a gene. The CDR3 sequence is CASSQDTGQGLAKNIQYF. CDR3 DNA sequence: TGTGCCAGCAGCCAAGATACGGGACAGGGATTAGCCAAAAACATTCAGTACTTC.

CDR3 in amino acids: CASSLSNGRIQETQYF. CDR3 coding DNA: TGTGCCAGCAGCTTATCTAACGGGAGGATCCAAGAGACCCAGTACTTC. V and J are TRBV7-6 and TRBJ2-5; TRBD2 matches 7 bases. V lost 2 bases to trimming and J lost 1 base; unmatched junction nucleotides: 7. Per germline, CDR1 SGHVS and CDR2 FNYEAQ. The CDR3 is made up of 16 amino acids.

The chain combines TRBV27 with TRBJ2-7; TRBD2 matches at 7 bases. In germline, CDR1 is MNHEY, CDR2 SMNVEV (reference sequence). Trimming at V came to 6 bases and at J to 7 bases, leaving 9 bases not matched to a gene. The CDR3 is 13 amino acids. The CDR3 bases are TGTGCCAGCAGGCCGACTAGCTGGCTAGAGCAGTACTTC. Amino acid sequence: CASRPTSWLEQYF.

This chain joins TRBV4-1 and TRBJ1-4; no clear D gene. Germline values: CDR1 MGHRA, CDR2 YSYEKL. The CDR3 has 18 amino acids. V was cut by 4 bases and J by 0 bases, with 18 bases left in between. The DNA for the CDR3 is TGCGCCAGCAGCCCTCGATCCCCCGTCAGCGCAACTAATGAAAAACTGTTTTTT. It translates to CASSPRSPVSATNEKLFF.

This rearrangement joins TRBV10-3 to TRBJ1-2; possible D gene TRBD1, 6 bases. Trimming took off 7 bases at V and 2 bases at J, with 14 bases between the two ends. The CDR3 spans 14 residues. From germline, CDR1 is ENHRY and CDR2 SYGVKD. The CDR3 protein is CAITAGALNYGYTF. CDR3 nucleotide sequence: TGTGCCATCACAGCAGGGGCCCTAAACTATGGCTACACCTTC.

The genes are TRBV11-2 and TRBJ2-7; TRBD2 agrees at 7 bases. Germline CDR1 and CDR2: SGHAT and FQNNGV. This CDR3 contains 13 residues. J was trimmed by 3 bases and V by 3 bases; bases with no gene match: 2. The CDR3 DNA follows: TGTGCCAGCAGCTTGCTAGCGGTCTACGAGCAGTACTTC. It is translated as CASSLLAVYEQYF.

V is TRBV10-3 and J is TRBJ2-1; possibly TRBD2 for D (7 bases). Germline loops: CDR1 ENHRY, CDR2 SYGVKD. The germline V and J ends were trimmed by 2 bases and 7 bases, with 18 bases remaining between them. The CDR3 length is 16 residues. The CDR3, as DNA: TGTGCCATCAGTGAGATAGAAGGGGGGGAAAAAAATGAGCAGTTCTTC. This gives the protein CAISEIEGGEKNEQFF.

The gene calls are TRBV9 and TRBJ1-4, with 8 bases fitting TRBD1. V dropped 3 bases and J dropped 7; count of bases not matched to a gene: 2. Germline CDR1 reads SGDLS; CDR2 reads YYNGEE. CDR3 length: 13 amino acids. The DNA of the CDR3 is TGTGCCAGCAGCGGACAGGGGATTGAAAAACTGTTTTTT. Its protein is CASSGQGIEKLFF. The complete variable domain, with remaining parts taken from reference TRBV9 and TRBJ1-4, reads DSGVTQTPKHLITATGQRVTLRCSPRSGDLSVYWYQQSLDQGLQFLIQYYNGEERAKGNILERFSAQQFPDLHSELNLSSLELGDSALYFCASSGQGIEKLFFGSGTQLSVL.

The gene calls are TRBV6-5 and TRBJ2-7; TRBD2 matches at 11 bases. This CDR3 is built from 16 residues. After removal of 3 bases from V and 7 bases from J, the junction contained 11 bases not matched to a gene. Germline CDR1 MNHEY, CDR2 SVGAGI. The CDR3 protein is CASSYQELAGVGEQYF. The DNA of the CDR3 is TGTGCCAGCAGTTATCAAGAACTAGCGGGGGTTGGAGAGCAGTACTTC.

The J gene is TRBJ2-3, the V gene TRBV25-1, with 7 bases matching TRBD2. The CDR3 runs 13 residues. Germline V gives CDR1 MGHDK, CDR2 SYGVNS. The trim removed 6 bases at V and 9 bases at J, leaving 9 bases unmatched. Written as DNA, the CDR3 is TGTGCCAGCAGCGGACTAGTGCTAAACACGCAGTATTTT. Amino acid sequence: CASSGLVLNTQYF.

CDR3 DNA sequence: TGTGCCAGCAGCCATGGAACGCGGGAGGGCCTCGGCGATGAGCAGTTCTTC. Its translation is CASSHGTREGLGDEQFF. This chain uses TRBV4-2 with TRBJ2-1; 9 positions match TRBD2. CDR3 length: 17 amino acids. Germline V gene sequence: CDR1 LGHNA, CDR2 YNFKEQ. V trimming: 3 bases; J trimming: 8 bases; junction bases outside the gene matches: 14.

The V and J genes are TRBV30 and TRBJ1-2; D is uncertain. In germline, CDR1 is GTSNPN, CDR2 SVGIG (reference sequence). V was cut by 5 bases and J by 5 bases, with 21 bases left in between. The CDR3 runs to 15 residues. The CDR3 here is CAWEGSGDLNYGYTF. The DNA of the CDR3 is TGTGCCTGGGAGGGATCAGGTGACTTGAATTATGGCTACACCTTC.